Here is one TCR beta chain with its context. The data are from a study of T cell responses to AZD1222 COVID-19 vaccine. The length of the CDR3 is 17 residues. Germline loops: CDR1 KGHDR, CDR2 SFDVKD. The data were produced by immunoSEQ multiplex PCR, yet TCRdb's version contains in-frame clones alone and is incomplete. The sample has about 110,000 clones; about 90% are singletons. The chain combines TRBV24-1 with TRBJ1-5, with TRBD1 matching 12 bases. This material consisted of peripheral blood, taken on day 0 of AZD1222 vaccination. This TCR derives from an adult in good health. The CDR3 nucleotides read TGTGCGGCCGGGACAGGGGGCTATTCTTATAGCAATCAGCCCCAGCATTTT. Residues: CAAGTGGYSYSNQPQHF.